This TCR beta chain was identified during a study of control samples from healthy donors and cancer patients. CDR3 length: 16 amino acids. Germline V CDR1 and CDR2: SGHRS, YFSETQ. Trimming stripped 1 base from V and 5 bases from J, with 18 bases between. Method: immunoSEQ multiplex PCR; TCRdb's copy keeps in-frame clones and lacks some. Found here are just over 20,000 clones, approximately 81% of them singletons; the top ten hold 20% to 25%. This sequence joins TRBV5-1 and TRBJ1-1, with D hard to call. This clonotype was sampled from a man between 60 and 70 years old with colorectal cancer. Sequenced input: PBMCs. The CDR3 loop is CASSLTVPGGKTEAFF. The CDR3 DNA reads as TGCGCCAGCAGCTTGACGGTTCCGGGAGGGAAAACTGAAGCTTTCTTT.